The 26 T cell receptor beta chains in this list originate from one sample, sequenced in a study of neurological immune-mediated disorders. TCRdb passed the 5' RACE reads through MiXCR, listing each CDR3 protein once. There are around 28,000 distinct CDR3 sequences in the sample; 5% to 7.5% occur only once, and approximately 9.6% lies in the top ten. The source material was PBMCs. The receptors shown here come from a woman aged 45-65 years in good health.

This clonotype showed up many times. This chain connects TRBV9 to TRBJ2-5; TRBD2 aligns across 14 bases. With 4 bases clipped from V and 2 bases from J, the junction kept 4 bases outside the gene matches. Germline CDR1 is SGDLS and CDR2 is YYNGEE. The CDR3 runs to 16 residues. CDR3 coding DNA: TGTGCCAGCAGCTCTCGACTAGCGGGGGGGCAAGAGACCCAGTACTTC. It translates to CASSSRLAGGQETQYF.

Ten or more counts support this clonotype. J is TRBJ1-5 and V is TRBV29-1, with no clear D. This CDR3 is built from 12 residues. The germline V and J ends were trimmed by 3 bases and 8 bases, with 11 bases remaining between them. Germline lookup yields CDR1 SQVTM and CDR2 ANQGSEA. CDR3 bases: TGCAGCGTTGAGACCTTCGGGGAGCCCCAGCATTTT. It translates to CSVETFGEPQHF.

The chain employs TRBV7-9 and TRBJ2-5; D not certain. CDR1 is SEHNR, CDR2 FQNEAQ, per germline (reference sequence). This CDR3 spans 13 amino acids. V was pared by 2 bases and J by 5 bases, with 9 bases between. In nucleotides, the CDR3 is TGTGCCAGCAGCTTAAACGGCCGGGAGACCCAGTACTTC. Translating it yields CASSLNGRETQYF.

The table lists this clonotype with many counts. The chain has TRBV29-1 and TRBJ1-4; D not certain. In germline, CDR1 is SQVTM, CDR2 ANQGSEA. This CDR3 spans 14 amino acids. The V and J ends lost 5 bases and 4 bases respectively, with 14 bases between them. This CDR3 reads CSVLRTGYNEKLFF. As DNA, the CDR3 is TGCAGCGTTTTACGGACCGGTTATAATGAAAAACTGTTTTTT.

Many counts were recorded for this clonotype. The CDR3 nucleotides are TGTGCCAGCAGTTATAACAGGGTCACAGATACGCAGTATTTT. This sequence encodes CASSYNRVTDTQYF. This chain joins TRBV6-6 and TRBJ2-3; D may be TRBD1 (6 bases). CDR3 length: 14 residues. Trimming took 3 bases from V and 2 from J, leaving 9 bases between them. Germline V gene data show CDR1 as MNHNY and CDR2 as SVGAGI (reference sequence).

At least ten counts were recorded for this clonotype. The V gene is TRBV20-1, the J gene TRBJ2-7, with 12 bases fitting TRBD2. V gave up 4 bases and J gave up 6 bases; unmatched junction bases: 10. Per germline, CDR1 DFQATT and CDR2 SNEGSKA (reference sequence). This CDR3 spans 15 amino acids. The CDR3 reads CSAKPRTSGTLEQYF. CDR3 nucleotides: TGCAGTGCTAAACCTAGGACTAGCGGGACTCTCGAGCAGTACTTC.

Many counts were recorded for this clonotype. The chain links TRBV10-3 to TRBJ2-1; D not resolved. Looked up from germline, CDR1 is ENHRY and CDR2 is SYGVKD. V was cut by 8 bases and J by 3 bases, with 8 bases left in between. This CDR3 spans 12 amino acids. The DNA for the CDR3 is TGTGCCATCGTTGGGCGCTACAATGAGCAGTTCTTC. Protein sequence: CAIVGRYNEQFF.

This clonotype has a count of ten or more. The rearrangement joins TRBV20-1 to TRBJ1-5; 8 nucleotides match TRBD1. Germline V CDR1 and CDR2: DFQATT, SNEGSKA (reference sequence). J lost 0 bases, V lost 6 bases, and 13 bases had no gene match. This CDR3 comprises 17 residues. In DNA form, the CDR3 reads TGCAGTGCAGCCGGGGGACAGGAGAAAAATAGCAATCAGCCCCAGCATTTT. It codes for CSAAGGQEKNSNQPQHF.

This clonotype was seen ten or more times. This chain uses TRBV11-2 with TRBJ2-7; 13 bases are shared with TRBD2. The CDR3 is made up of 14 amino acids. Germline V gene sequence: CDR1 SGHAT, CDR2 FQNNGV. With 3 bases clipped from V and 10 bases from J, the junction kept 6 bases outside the gene matches. The CDR3 nucleotides read TGTGCCAGCAGCTTGGGGACTAGCGGGAAGCGACAGTACTTC. It specifies CASSLGTSGKRQYF.

This clonotype showed up many times. The CDR3 DNA reads as TGCAGTGCTAGAGTAAGCGGGCTACCCTACGAGCAGTACTTC. This gives the protein CSARVSGLPYEQYF. The gene calls are TRBV20-1 and TRBJ2-7, with D perhaps matching TRBD2 (6 bases). Trimming shortened V by 1 base and J by 2 bases, and 12 bases separated the two germline ends. Germline loops: CDR1 DFQATT, CDR2 SNEGSKA (reference sequence). The CDR3 runs 14 residues.

This clonotype was seen at least ten times. The genes are TRBV12-3 or TRBV12-4 and TRBJ2-3, with 12 bases fitting TRBD1. V was pared by 6 bases and J by 5 bases, with 3 bases of the junction left unmatched. The CDR3 length is 14 residues. CDR3 amino acids: CASRRDRGQDTQYF. The CDR3, as DNA: TGTGCCAGCAGACGGGACAGGGGGCAAGATACGCAGTATTTT.

This clonotype was seen at least ten times. The chain recombines TRBV20-1 with TRBJ2-1; 9 bases align to TRBD1. This CDR3 contains 17 residues. J gave up 0 bases and V 4 bases, and 10 bases lay outside the gene matches. Germline V gives CDR1 DFQATT, CDR2 SNEGSKA (reference sequence). The CDR3 nucleotides are TGCAGTGCTATGGGACAGGGCGGATACCGCTCCTACAATGAGCAGTTCTTC. Its protein is CSAMGQGGYRSYNEQFF.

This clonotype was detected many times. CDR3 loop: CSASPAWDEQFF. In nucleotides, the CDR3 is TGCAGTGCTAGCCCCGCATGGGATGAGCAGTTCTTC. This chain connects TRBV20-1 to TRBJ2-1; unclear D gene. Germline V lookup: CDR1 DFQATT, CDR2 SNEGSKA (reference sequence). The CDR3 is 12 amino acids. The V end lost 3 bases, the J end lost 8 bases, and 11 bases lay between the germline ends.

The sample holds many counts of this clonotype. The genes are TRBV6-2 or TRBV6-3 and TRBJ2-6; D uncertain. V was cut by 2 bases and J by 2 bases, with 4 bases left in between. This CDR3 spans 14 amino acids. Germline assignment: CDR1 MNHEY and CDR2 SVGEGT. CDR3 residues: CASSYRTGANVLTF. The CDR3 coding sequence is TGTGCCAGCAGTTACAGAACTGGGGCCAACGTCCTGACTTTC.

This clonotype was counted at least ten times. The gene calls are TRBV2 and TRBJ1-5, with D possibly TRBD1 on 6 matching bases. The ends were cut back, 6 bases at V and 4 bases at J, with 13 bases in the middle. CDR3 length: 14 amino acids. Germline V gene sequence: CDR1 SNHLY, CDR2 FYNNEI. The CDR3 nucleotides are TGTGCCAGCAGCGCCGGGACAACAAATCAGCCCCAGCATTTT. It is translated as CASSAGTTNQPQHF.

This clonotype was found many times. This chain joins TRBV7-7 and TRBJ2-5; D may be TRBD1 (5 bases). Germline loops: CDR1 SSHAT, CDR2 FNYEAQ (reference sequence). The CDR3 totals 13 residues. Trimming removed 3 bases at V and 5 bases at J, with 10 bases between. CDR3 residues: CASSFWGRETQYF. CDR3 in DNA: TGTGCCAGCAGCTTCTGGGGCCGGGAGACCCAGTACTTC.

This clonotype was detected many times. The chain is built from TRBV20-1 and TRBJ2-7; D remains unclear. This CDR3 comprises 11 residues. Germline V gene lookup returns CDR1 DFQATT and CDR2 SNEGSKA (reference sequence). The V end was cut by 6 bases, the J end by 2 bases, with 8 bases between. The CDR3 loop is CSAARAYEQYF. For the CDR3, the DNA is TGCAGTGCAGCCAGAGCCTACGAGCAGTACTTC.

This clonotype was picked up many times. The chain combines TRBV29-1 with TRBJ1-2; D may be TRBD1 (5 bases). The CDR3 extends over 15 amino acids. V was cut by 4 bases and J by 1 base, with 16 bases left in between. Germline CDR1 is SQVTM and CDR2 is ANQGSEA. The CDR3 loop is CSVGHSGGGNYGYTF. In DNA, the CDR3 is TGCAGCGTTGGTCATTCGGGGGGGGGTAACTATGGCTACACCTTC.

By frequency in the sample, this clonotype is medium-sized. The chain uses TRBV19 and TRBJ1-2; D gene uncertain. The CDR3 runs to 15 residues. Germline CDR1 LNHDA, CDR2 SQIVND (reference sequence). Trimming stripped 7 bases from V and 7 bases from J, with 22 bases between. The CDR3 nucleotides are TGTGCCAGTAAGGAATCTGGACGGTCGGGTGGTGGCTACACCTTC. Its translation: CASKESGRSGGGYTF.

This clonotype was recorded many times. This chain uses TRBV5-1 with TRBJ1-3, with a weak D call TRBD1 (6 bases). Germline CDR1 and CDR2: SGHRS and YFSETQ. The length of the CDR3 is 15 residues. V lost 2 bases, J lost 2 bases, and 11 bases lay in between. The CDR3 reads CASSLQGVAGNTIYF. DNA of the CDR3: TGCGCCAGCAGCTTACAGGGTGTCGCTGGAAACACCATATATTTT.

This clonotype appeared many times. The chain is built from TRBV3-1 and TRBJ1-1; D possibly corresponds to TRBD1 (6 bases). Trimming took 3 bases from V and 6 from J, leaving 11 bases between them. The CDR3 is 13 residues long. The germline V gene encodes CDR1 LGHDT and CDR2 YNNKEL (reference sequence). The CDR3 DNA is TGTGCCAGCAGCCAGTTTAGGGGGGCTGAAGCTTTCTTT. This sequence encodes CASSQFRGAEAFF.

This clonotype was seen repeatedly, ten times or more. CDR3 coding DNA: TGCGCCAGCAGCCTAGGACAGGAGTATGGCTACACCTTC. Protein: CASSLGQEYGYTF. The chain uses TRBV5-1 and TRBJ1-2, with 7 nucleotides matching TRBD1. CDR1 and CDR2 (germline): SGHRS, YFSETQ. This CDR3 is 13 amino acids long. The junction had 5 bases not matched to a gene; V was cut back by 4 bases and J by 5 bases.

The V call is TRBV7-9, the J call TRBJ1-4, with a weak D call TRBD1 (5 bases). The length of the CDR3 is 15 residues. CDR1 is SEHNR, CDR2 FQNEAQ, per germline (reference sequence). V shed 4 bases and J shed 2 bases, with 11 bases lying between them. The CDR3 protein is CASSSLRGTNEKLFF. In nucleotides, the CDR3 is TGTGCCAGCAGCTCTCTGCGGGGCACTAATGAAAAACTGTTTTTT.

In this sample, this clonotype turned up many times. This chain joins TRBV29-1 and TRBJ1-2; 7 bases fit TRBD1. CDR3 length: 16 residues. Germline-derived CDR1 and CDR2 are SQVTM and ANQGSEA. The J segment lost 6 bases and the V segment lost 6 bases, leaving 19 bases of the junction unmatched. This CDR3 reads CSVEMGTGQRSNGYTF. The CDR3, as DNA: TGCAGCGTGGAGATGGGTACGGGACAGAGGTCAAATGGCTACACCTTC.

This clonotype was counted between two and nine times. The chain carries TRBV7-9 and TRBJ1-1; no reliable D call. Germline assignment: CDR1 SEHNR and CDR2 FQNEAQ (reference sequence). The germline V and J ends were trimmed by 1 base and 4 bases, with 19 bases remaining between them. The CDR3 spans 17 residues. The DNA for the CDR3 is TGTGCCAGCAGCTTAGATCCTCCGGGTTGGCGGAGCACTGAAGCTTTCTTT. Protein: CASSLDPPGWRSTEAFF.

This clonotype was recorded many times. This chain connects TRBV29-1 to TRBJ2-1; D may be TRBD1 (6 bases). Trimming took 4 bases from V and 8 from J, leaving 18 bases between them. CDR1 and CDR2 (germline): SQVTM, ANQGSEA. This CDR3 spans 14 amino acids. CDR3 loop: CSVGGDTRLDEQFF. CDR3 coding DNA: TGCAGCGTTGGAGGGGACACCAGGTTGGATGAGCAGTTCTTC.